The rows below give T cell receptor beta chains drawn from one sample of a study of control samples from healthy donors and cancer patients. Clones were sequenced by immunoSEQ multiplex PCR, and TCRdb holds only the in-frame ones, with some missing. Seen here are about 130,000 clones, about 88% observed once, and the top ten hold more than 2.5%. The sequencing sample was made of blood. The receptor set was obtained from a man aged 50-59 years in good health. The CDR3 runs from the conserved cysteine through the conserved F or W. D genes are given only for firm matches.

v_gene: TRBV11-2; d_gene: TRBD1; CDR3aa: CASSLGTGQETQYF
v_gene: TRBV28; d_gene: -; CDR3aa: CASSLSPSPLHF
v_gene: TRBV27; d_gene: -; CDR3aa: CASSLAGLAYEQYF
v_gene: TRBV12-3/TRBV12-4; d_gene: -; CDR3aa: CASSLRQAYEQYF
v_gene: TRBV30; d_gene: -; CDR3aa: CAWSAQVLSGYTF
v_gene: TRBV7-9; d_gene: -; CDR3aa: CASSFQEKTEAFF
v_gene: TRBV27; d_gene: TRBD1; CDR3aa: CASSLSNRGYSPLHF
v_gene: TRBV30; d_gene: TRBD1; CDR3aa: CAWSVGQGMRNEKLFF
v_gene: TRBV5-1; d_gene: -; CDR3aa: CASSLGTTNTGELFF
v_gene: TRBV6-6; d_gene: -; CDR3aa: CASSYPQYNSPLHF
v_gene: TRBV30; d_gene: -; CDR3aa: CAWSVPGVNSPLHF
v_gene: TRBV4-2; d_gene: TRBD1; CDR3aa: CASSDQTGGQGYTGELFF
v_gene: TRBV5-1; d_gene: -; CDR3aa: CASSLSPGQNYGYTF
v_gene: TRBV18; d_gene: -; CDR3aa: CASSPGGVGTEAFF
v_gene: TRBV4-2; d_gene: TRBD2; CDR3aa: CASSQDGSGGVNTGELFF
v_gene: TRBV5-4; d_gene: -; CDR3aa: CASRMEGTHTDTQYF
v_gene: TRBV7-9; d_gene: -; CDR3aa: CASSLRGPTEAFF
v_gene: TRBV18; d_gene: TRBD1; CDR3aa: CASSQRTGATKPIYEQYF
v_gene: TRBV30; d_gene: TRBD2; CDR3aa: CAWSGLAGYTGELFF